These 14 T cell receptor beta chains were sequenced from one sample in a study of blood T cell repertoires in COVID-19. The method was immunoSEQ multiplex PCR; TCRdb's version includes in-frame clones alone and lacks a portion of them. This sample has some 260,000 clones, with about 86% found just once. Sequenced input: PBMCs or T cells enriched from blood (not recorded which). The receptor set was obtained from a man younger than 45 with acute COVID-19.

V and J are TRBV7-9 and TRBJ2-2; possibly TRBD2 for D (6 bases). The CDR3 covers 13 residues. V was shortened by 7 bases and J by 5 bases, with 11 bases between the two germline ends. Germline V gene lookup returns CDR1 SEHNR and CDR2 FQNEAQ (reference sequence). This chain's CDR3 is CASTQEGTGELFF. In nucleotides, the CDR3 is TGTGCCAGCACACAGGAGGGTACCGGGGAGCTGTTTTTT.

The genes are TRBV24-1 and TRBJ1-4; D gene uncertain. The CDR3 length is 15 residues. Germline CDR1 KGHDR, CDR2 SFDVKD. Trimming shortened V by 1 base and J by 8 bases, and 13 bases separated the two germline ends. The CDR3 sequence is CATSDFKGGGEKLFF. CDR3 DNA: TGTGCCACCAGTGATTTCAAGGGAGGAGGAGAAAAACTGTTTTTT.

The V gene is TRBV3-1 (or the pseudogene TRBV3-2), the J gene TRBJ2-3; no reliable D call. Trimming left V 1 base short and J 6 bases short, with 8 bases between. This CDR3 region has 13 residues. The V gene's germline CDR1 is LGHDT and CDR2 YNNKEL (reference sequence). Here the CDR3 DNA reads TGTGCCAGCAGCCAAGTGTTATTCGATACGCAGTATTTT. The encoded protein is CASSQVLFDTQYF.

The J gene is TRBJ2-2, the V gene TRBV24-1; 9 bases are shared with TRBD1. From germline, CDR1 is KGHDR and CDR2 SFDVKD. The length of the CDR3 is 18 residues. The V gene end was trimmed by 0 bases and the J gene end by 0 bases; junction bases not matched to a gene: 4. DNA of the CDR3: TGTGCCACCAGTGATTTGGGGACAGGGATTACGAACACCGGGGAGCTGTTTTTT. Protein product: CATSDLGTGITNTGELFF.

J is TRBJ1-6 and V is TRBV25-1, with D perhaps TRBD1 (5 bases). The CDR3 length is 12 residues. Trimming shortened V by 4 bases and J by 17 bases, and 15 bases separated the two germline ends. Germline values: CDR1 MGHDK, CDR2 SYGVNS. CDR3 nucleotides: TGTGCCAGCAGTGGGGCCGGAAAGGGGATCCACTTT. Translation gives CASSGAGKGIHF.

Worth noting for this clone: A much more abundant neighbour one base away suggests this may be a read error. The V gene is TRBV27, the J gene TRBJ1-1; tentative D call: TRBD1 (5 bases). Germline CDR1 MNHEY, CDR2 SMNVEV (reference sequence). The CDR3 runs 13 residues. The V and J ends lost 5 bases and 1 base respectively, with 8 bases between them. The CDR3 spells CASSAGGNTEAFF. CDR3 nucleotides: TGTGCCAGCAGTGCCGGGGGGAACACTGAAGCTTTCTTT.

V and J are TRBV10-2 and TRBJ2-2; TRBD2 agrees at 8 bases. The V gene's germline CDR1 is WSHSY and CDR2 SAAADI. The V gene end was trimmed by 6 bases and the J gene end by 7 bases; junction bases not matched to a gene: 4. CDR3 length equals 13 residues. The CDR3 spells CASRERGSGELFF. For the CDR3, the DNA is TGCGCCAGCAGAGAGCGGGGGAGCGGGGAGCTGTTTTTT.

Many counts were recorded for this clone. This rearrangement joins TRBV27 to TRBJ2-6, with 8 bases lining up with TRBD1. V shed 4 bases and J 1 base; nucleotides not matched to a gene: 6. The V gene's germline CDR1 is MNHEY and CDR2 SMNVEV (reference sequence). The CDR3 has 17 residues. The CDR3 DNA reads as TGTGCCAGCAGTTCAGGGGGCGGGCCTTCTGGGGCCAACGTCCTGACTTTC. Amino acids: CASSSGGGPSGANVLTF.

V usage is TRBV7-2 and J usage is TRBJ2-3; TRBD2 is a possible D gene (6 bases). Germline CDR1 is SGHTA and CDR2 is FQGNSA. Between the trimmed V and J ends, which lost 3 bases and 2 bases, there was a span of 9 bases. The CDR3 contains 14 residues. The CDR3 DNA follows: TGTGCCAGCAGCTTCCGGCGGGACACAGATACGCAGTATTTT. Its translation is CASSFRRDTDTQYF.

The V gene is TRBV6-2 or TRBV6-3, the J gene TRBJ2-5; 8 bases match TRBD1. With V trimmed by 5 bases and J by 2 bases, 7 bases remained unmatched. Germline values: CDR1 MNHEY, CDR2 SVGEGT. The CDR3 runs to 15 residues. The CDR3 bases are TGTGCCAGCAGTCCCGGGACAGGTGCACAAGAGACCCAGTACTTC. Its protein product is CASSPGTGAQETQYF.

The chain has TRBV7-9 and TRBJ1-6; D gene unclear. The CDR3 has 14 amino acids. With 5 bases removed from V and 9 bases from J, the gap between germline ends came to 14 bases. Germline CDR1 and CDR2: SEHNR and FQNEAQ (reference sequence). In DNA form, the CDR3 reads TGTGCCAGCAGCCGCCCGGGGTTGGGTTCACCCCTCCACTTT. Translated: CASSRPGLGSPLHF.

This clone appeared a single time. Additional DNA sequences in this sample encode the identical CDR3. This chain connects TRBV6-2 or TRBV6-3 to TRBJ2-5; D call uncertain. The V end was cut by 6 bases, the J end by 5 bases, with 7 bases between. Germline CDR1 and CDR2: MNHEY and SVGEGT. The CDR3 sequence is 11 residues long. The CDR3 protein is CASSPAETQYF. The CDR3 coding sequence is TGTGCCAGCAGCCCCGCGGAGACCCAGTACTTC.

The chain couples TRBV27 to TRBJ2-3; D not resolved. The V end lost 0 bases, the J end lost 2 bases, and 9 bases lay between the germline ends. The CDR3 length is 15 residues. CDR1 is MNHEY, CDR2 SMNVEV, per germline (reference sequence). This CDR3 is CASSLSHLITDTQYF. For the CDR3, the DNA is TGTGCCAGCAGTTTATCTCACTTAATCACAGATACGCAGTATTTT.

V and J are TRBV14 and TRBJ2-1, with D unresolved. V was pared by 1 base and J by 8 bases, with 6 bases between. CDR3 length: 12 residues. Germline lookup yields CDR1 SGHDN and CDR2 FVKESK. CDR3 nucleotides: TGTGCCAGCAGCCAAGGCCCGGATGAGCAGTTCTTC. Residues: CASSQGPDEQFF.